This T cell receptor beta chain was recorded in a study of T cells in Graves' hyperthyroidism and ophthalmopathy. V was shortened by 2 bases and J by 7 bases, with 12 bases between the two germline ends. This CDR3 has 13 amino acids. The germline V gene encodes CDR1 MNHEY and CDR2 SVGAGI. Authors of the study amplified TCR beta CDR3 regions from RNA transcripts. RT-PCR in the first round (using the HTBI primer set) targeted the TCR CDR3. Via MiXCR, TCRdb re-called the multiplex PCR reads, giving one row per CDR3 protein. Of 500,000 to 750,000 distinct CDR3 sequences detected, more than 15% appear once; the ten largest clones hold under 7.5%.

The source of this sequence is a woman aged 25 to 39 with Graves' hyperthyroidism. The V gene is TRBV6-5, the J gene TRBJ2-7, with D possibly TRBD1 on 5 matching bases. The specimen was blood. The CDR3 sequence is CASSYGASWEQYF. CDR3 bases: TGTGCCAGCAGTTACGGGGCAAGCTGGGAGCAGTACTTC.